This T cell receptor (beta chain) came from a study of naive and memory T cell subsets. An equimolar mix of two oligonucleotides served as the beta constant-region primer for TRBC1 and TRBC2. Nested alpha and beta constant-region primers with the SP2 primer drove four PCR rounds on ligated cDNA. TCRdb used MiXCR to reprocess the UMI-ligation and nested PCR reads, holding one entry per CDR3 protein. Among 85,000 or so distinct CDR3 sequences listed, about 10% were seen once. This CDR3 region has 16 residues. V was clipped by 4 bases and J by 0 bases, with 13 bases between them. Per germline, CDR1 SGDLS and CDR2 YYNGEE. This clonotype was seen only a few times.

This chain links TRBV9 with TRBJ2-2; a weak D match, TRBD1 (5 bases). Material: naive CD8+ T cells from blood. This TCR derives from a human donor in good health. CDR3 in amino acids: CASSYYDRSNTGELFF. The CDR3 nucleotides read TGTGCCAGCAGCTATTACGACAGATCGAACACCGGGGAGCTGTTTTTT.